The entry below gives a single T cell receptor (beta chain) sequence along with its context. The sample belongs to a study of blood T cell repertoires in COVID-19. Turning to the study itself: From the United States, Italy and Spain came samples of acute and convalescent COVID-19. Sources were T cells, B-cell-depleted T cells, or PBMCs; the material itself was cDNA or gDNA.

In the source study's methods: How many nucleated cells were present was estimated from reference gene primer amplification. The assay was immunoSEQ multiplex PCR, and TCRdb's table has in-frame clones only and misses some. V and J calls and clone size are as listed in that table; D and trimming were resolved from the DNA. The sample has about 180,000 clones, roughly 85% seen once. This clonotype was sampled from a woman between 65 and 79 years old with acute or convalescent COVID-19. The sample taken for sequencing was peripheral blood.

The CDR3 loop is CASSSGQNQPQHF. CDR3 nucleotides: TGTGCCAGCAGCTCAGGACAGAATCAGCCCCAGCATTTT. The V gene is TRBV6-6, the J gene TRBJ1-5, with a weak D call TRBD1 (6 bases). CDR1 is MNHNY, CDR2 SVGAGI, per germline (reference sequence). This CDR3 contains 13 residues. Trimming took off 6 bases at V and 4 bases at J, with 10 bases between the two ends.